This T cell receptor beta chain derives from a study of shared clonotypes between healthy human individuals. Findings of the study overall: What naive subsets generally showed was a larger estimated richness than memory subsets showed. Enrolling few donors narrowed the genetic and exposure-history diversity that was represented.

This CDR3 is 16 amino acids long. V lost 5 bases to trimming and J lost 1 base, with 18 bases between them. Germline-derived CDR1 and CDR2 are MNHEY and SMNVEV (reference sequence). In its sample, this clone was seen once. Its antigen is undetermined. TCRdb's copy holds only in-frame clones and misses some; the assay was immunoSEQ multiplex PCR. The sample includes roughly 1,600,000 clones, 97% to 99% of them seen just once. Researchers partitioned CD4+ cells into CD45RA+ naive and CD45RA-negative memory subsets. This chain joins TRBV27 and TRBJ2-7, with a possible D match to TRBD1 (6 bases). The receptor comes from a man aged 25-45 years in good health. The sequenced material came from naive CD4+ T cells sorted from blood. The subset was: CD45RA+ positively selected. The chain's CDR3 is CASSARPAGASYEQYF. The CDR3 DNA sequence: TGTGCCAGCAGTGCCCGACCCGCAGGGGCATCCTACGAGCAGTACTTC.